The 6 T cell receptor beta chains presented below share a single source sample, sequenced in a study of cytomegalovirus exposure and HLA in healthy donors. Researchers ran the PCR with 60 Vbeta and 13 Jbeta primers. Assay: immunoSEQ multiplex PCR; the TCRdb copy retains only in-frame clones and omits some. The repertoire has roughly 120,000 clones, more than 65% of them found once; the top ten carry 3.5% to 4.5%. Material: PBMCs. These receptors were taken from a human donor in good health.

Points on this clone: Sequence at one end of the junction differs from germline and may be a read error. The gene calls are TRBV7-7 and TRBJ2-1; no clear D gene. The CDR3 sequence is 17 residues long. CDR1 and CDR2 from the germline V gene are SSHAT and FNYEAQ (reference sequence). The CDR3 region is CASSWIDWLTNYNEQFF. As DNA, the CDR3 is TGTGCTAGCAGCTGGATCGACTGGTTAACTAACTACAATGAGCAGTTCTTC.

This rearrangement joins TRBV5-1 to TRBJ2-1; TRBD1 is a possible D gene (6 bases). Trimming took off 5 bases at V and 6 bases at J, with 9 bases between the two ends. Germline values: CDR1 SGHRS, CDR2 YFSETQ. The CDR3 length is 12 residues. CDR3 in amino acids: CASRGHPNEQFF. The CDR3 DNA is TGCGCCAGCAGGGGACACCCCAATGAGCAGTTCTTC.

This chain uses TRBV6-5 with TRBJ2-7; the D gene is possibly TRBD2 (6 bases). Deletions cut 2 bases from V and 1 base from J, with 12 bases between. Germline CDR1 and CDR2: MNHEY and SVGAGI. The CDR3 runs to 15 residues. CDR3 amino acids: CASSYGVGGSYEQYF. The CDR3 DNA is TGTGCCAGCAGTTACGGGGTAGGAGGGTCCTACGAGCAGTACTTC.

This sequence joins TRBV5-4 and TRBJ2-5; D might be TRBD2 (6 bases). The CDR3 spans 16 residues. Germline CDR1 reads SGHNT; CDR2 reads YYREEE (reference sequence). V was clipped by 4 bases and J by 5 bases, with 21 bases between them. CDR3 DNA: TGTGCCAGCAGCCTCCCCAAGTATCCGGGGAGGGAGACCCAGTACTTC. Translation gives CASSLPKYPGRETQYF.

V is TRBV4-1 and J is TRBJ2-1; 9 bases map to TRBD2. This CDR3 is built from 18 residues. V trimming: 1 base; J trimming: 0 bases; junction bases outside the gene matches: 7. Germline assignment: CDR1 MGHRA and CDR2 YSYEKL. CDR3 sequence (DNA): TGCGCCAGCAGCCAAGGTCGGAGCGGGAGGAACTCCTACAATGAGCAGTTCTTC. This encodes CASSQGRSGRNSYNEQFF.

CDR3 residues: CASSPPGQGFNSPLHF. CDR3 DNA sequence: TGTGCCAGCAGCCCTCCGGGACAGGGGTTTAATTCACCCCTCCACTTT. This chain uses TRBV5-8 with TRBJ1-6; 10 bases fit TRBD1. Germline values: CDR1 SGHTS, CDR2 YDEGEE. This CDR3 region has 16 residues. J lost 6 bases, V lost 4 bases, and 7 bases had no gene match.